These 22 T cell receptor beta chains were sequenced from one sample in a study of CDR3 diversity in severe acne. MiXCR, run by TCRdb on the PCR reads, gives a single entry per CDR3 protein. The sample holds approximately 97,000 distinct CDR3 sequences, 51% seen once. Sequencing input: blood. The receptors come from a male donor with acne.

The CDR3 region is CASRGLGGRGNYGYTF. CDR3 DNA: TGTGCCAGCAGAGGCTTGGGGGGTAGGGGAAACTATGGCTACACCTTC. This chain connects TRBV2 to TRBJ1-2, with a possible D match to TRBD1 (5 bases). With 6 bases removed from V and 2 bases from J, the gap between germline ends came to 19 bases. Germline CDR1 reads SNHLY; CDR2 reads FYNNEI. CDR3 length equals 16 residues.

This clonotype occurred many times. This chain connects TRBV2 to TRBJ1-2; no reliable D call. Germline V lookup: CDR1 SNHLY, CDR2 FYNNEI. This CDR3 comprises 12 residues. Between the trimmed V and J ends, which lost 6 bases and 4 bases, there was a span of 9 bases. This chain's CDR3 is CASSQAGYGYTF. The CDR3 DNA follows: TGTGCCAGCAGCCAGGCCGGCTATGGCTACACCTTC.

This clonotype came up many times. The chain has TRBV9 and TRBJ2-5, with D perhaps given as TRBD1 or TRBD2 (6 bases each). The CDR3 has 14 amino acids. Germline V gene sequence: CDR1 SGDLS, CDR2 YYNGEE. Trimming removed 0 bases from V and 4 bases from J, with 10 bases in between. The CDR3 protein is CASSVAGASETQYF. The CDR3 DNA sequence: TGTGCCAGCAGCGTAGCGGGGGCATCAGAGACCCAGTACTTC.

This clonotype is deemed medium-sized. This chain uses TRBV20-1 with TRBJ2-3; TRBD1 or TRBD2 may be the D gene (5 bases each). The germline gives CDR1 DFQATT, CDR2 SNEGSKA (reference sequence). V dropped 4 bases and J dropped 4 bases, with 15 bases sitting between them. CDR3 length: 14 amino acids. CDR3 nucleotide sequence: TGCAGTGCTAACGTGGGAGAACAGGCAGATACGCAGTATTTT. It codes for CSANVGEQADTQYF.

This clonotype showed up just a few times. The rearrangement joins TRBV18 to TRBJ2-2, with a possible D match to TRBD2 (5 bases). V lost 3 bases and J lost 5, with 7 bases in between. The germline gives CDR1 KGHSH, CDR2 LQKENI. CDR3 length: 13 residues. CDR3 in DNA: TGTGCCAGCTCACCTCAGCGGACCGGGGAGCTGTTTTTT. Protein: CASSPQRTGELFF.

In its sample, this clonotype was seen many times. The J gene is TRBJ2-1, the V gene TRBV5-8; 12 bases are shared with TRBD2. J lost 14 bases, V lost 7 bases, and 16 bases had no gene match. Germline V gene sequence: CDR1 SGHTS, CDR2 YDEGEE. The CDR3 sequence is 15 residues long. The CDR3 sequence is CASGTPGLAGTEKFF. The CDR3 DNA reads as TGTGCCAGCGGAACTCCAGGACTAGCGGGAACTGAAAAGTTCTTC.

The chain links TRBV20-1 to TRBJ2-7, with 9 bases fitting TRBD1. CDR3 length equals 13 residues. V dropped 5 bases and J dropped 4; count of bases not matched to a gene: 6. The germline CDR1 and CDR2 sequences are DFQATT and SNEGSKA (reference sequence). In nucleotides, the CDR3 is TGCAGTGCTGATACAGGGGGCTTATACGAGCAGTACTTC. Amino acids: CSADTGGLYEQYF.

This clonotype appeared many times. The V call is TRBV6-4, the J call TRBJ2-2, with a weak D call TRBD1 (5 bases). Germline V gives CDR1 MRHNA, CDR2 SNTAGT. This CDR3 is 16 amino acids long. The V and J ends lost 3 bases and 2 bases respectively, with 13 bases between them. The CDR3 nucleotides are TGTGCCAGCAGTGAAGCTGGGGCGGATAACACCGGGGAGCTGTTTTTT. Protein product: CASSEAGADNTGELFF.

CDR3 sequence: CSARDLSGANVLTF. In nucleotides, the CDR3 is TGCAGTGCTAGAGATCTATCTGGGGCCAACGTCCTGACTTTC. The chain joins TRBV20-1 to TRBJ2-6, with D hard to call. This CDR3 contains 14 residues. V was clipped by 0 bases and J by 1 base, with 4 bases between them. CDR1 and CDR2 (germline): DFQATT, SNEGSKA (reference sequence).

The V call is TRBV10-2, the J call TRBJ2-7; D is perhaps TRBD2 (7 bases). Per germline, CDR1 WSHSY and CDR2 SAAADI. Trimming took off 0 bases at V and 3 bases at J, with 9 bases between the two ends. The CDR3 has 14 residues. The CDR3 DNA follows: TGCGCCAGCAGTGAGTCAAGGGGGGGCTACGAGCAGTACTTC. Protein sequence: CASSESRGGYEQYF.

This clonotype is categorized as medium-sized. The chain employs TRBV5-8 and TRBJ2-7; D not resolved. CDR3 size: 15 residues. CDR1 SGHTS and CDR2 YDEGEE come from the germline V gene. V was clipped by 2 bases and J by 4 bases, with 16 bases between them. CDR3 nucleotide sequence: TGTGCCAGCAGCTTCGAAACCCCAGGCAGGTACGAGCAGTACTTC. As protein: CASSFETPGRYEQYF.

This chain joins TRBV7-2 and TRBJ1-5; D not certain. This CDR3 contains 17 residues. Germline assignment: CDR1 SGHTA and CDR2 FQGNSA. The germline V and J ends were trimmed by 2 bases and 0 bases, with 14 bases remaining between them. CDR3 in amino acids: CASSLRLGPTSNQPQHF. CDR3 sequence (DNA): TGTGCCAGCAGCTTACGTTTAGGGCCAACTAGCAATCAGCCCCAGCATTTT.

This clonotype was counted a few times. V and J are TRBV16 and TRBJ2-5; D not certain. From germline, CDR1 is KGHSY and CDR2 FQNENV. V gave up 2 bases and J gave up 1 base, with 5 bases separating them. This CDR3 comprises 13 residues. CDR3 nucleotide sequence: TGTGCCAGCAGCCAAACACCCCAAGAGACCCAGTACTTC. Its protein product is CASSQTPQETQYF.

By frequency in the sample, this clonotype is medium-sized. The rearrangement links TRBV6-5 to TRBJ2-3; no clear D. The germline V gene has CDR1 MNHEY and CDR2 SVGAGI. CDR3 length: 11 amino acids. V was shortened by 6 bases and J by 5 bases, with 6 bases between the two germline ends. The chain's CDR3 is CASRKVDTQYF. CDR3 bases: TGTGCCAGCAGGAAGGTAGATACGCAGTATTTT.

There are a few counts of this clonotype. The CDR3 nucleotides read TGTGCCAGCAGCTTAGTAGGGACAGGGGGCGCGCAGCCCCAGCATTTT. This encodes CASSLVGTGGAQPQHF. The rearrangement joins TRBV7-3 to TRBJ1-5; 12 bases align to TRBD1. CDR1 SGHTA and CDR2 FQGTGA come from the germline V gene. The CDR3 contains 16 residues. The V and J ends lost 2 bases and 7 bases, in that order; junction bases with no gene match: 6.

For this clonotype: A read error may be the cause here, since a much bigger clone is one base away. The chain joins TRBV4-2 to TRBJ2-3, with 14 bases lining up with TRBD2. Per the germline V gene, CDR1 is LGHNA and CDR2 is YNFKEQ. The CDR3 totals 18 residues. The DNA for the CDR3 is TGTGCCAGCAGCCAAGGACTAGCGGGAGGGCCTAGCACAGATACGCGGTATTTT. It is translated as CASSQGLAGGPSTDTRYF.

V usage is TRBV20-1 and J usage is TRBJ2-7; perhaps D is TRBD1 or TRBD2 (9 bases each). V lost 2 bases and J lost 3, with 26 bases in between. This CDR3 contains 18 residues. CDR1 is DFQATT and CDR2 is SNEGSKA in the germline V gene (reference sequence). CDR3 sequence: CSARLLLQGASGIYEQYF. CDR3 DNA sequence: TGCAGTGCTAGACTACTACTACAGGGGGCTAGCGGGATCTACGAGCAGTACTTC.

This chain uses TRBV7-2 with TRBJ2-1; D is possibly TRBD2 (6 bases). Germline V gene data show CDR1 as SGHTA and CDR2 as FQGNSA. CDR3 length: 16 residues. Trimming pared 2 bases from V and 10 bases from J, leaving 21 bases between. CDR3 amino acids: CASSLNYAGSRHEQFF. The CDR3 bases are TGTGCCAGCAGCTTAAATTACGCGGGAAGTAGGCACGAGCAGTTCTTC.

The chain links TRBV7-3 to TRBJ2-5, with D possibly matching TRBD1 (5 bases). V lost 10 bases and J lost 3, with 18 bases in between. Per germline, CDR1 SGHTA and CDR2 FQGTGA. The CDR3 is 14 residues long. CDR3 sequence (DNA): TGTGCCACCCGAGCGTGGGGCAGGGAAGAGACCCAGTACTTC. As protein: CATRAWGREETQYF.

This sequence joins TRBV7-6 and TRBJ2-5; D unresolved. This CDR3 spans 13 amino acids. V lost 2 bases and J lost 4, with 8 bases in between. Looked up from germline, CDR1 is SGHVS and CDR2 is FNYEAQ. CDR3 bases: TGTGCCAGCAGCTTACGGTATTCAGAGACCCAGTACTTC. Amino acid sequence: CASSLRYSETQYF.

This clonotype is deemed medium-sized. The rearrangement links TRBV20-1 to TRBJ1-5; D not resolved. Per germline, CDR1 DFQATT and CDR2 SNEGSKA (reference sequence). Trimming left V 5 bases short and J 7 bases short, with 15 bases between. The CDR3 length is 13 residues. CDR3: CSAEPGFSQPQHF. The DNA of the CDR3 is TGCAGTGCTGAACCGGGATTTAGCCAGCCCCAGCATTTT.

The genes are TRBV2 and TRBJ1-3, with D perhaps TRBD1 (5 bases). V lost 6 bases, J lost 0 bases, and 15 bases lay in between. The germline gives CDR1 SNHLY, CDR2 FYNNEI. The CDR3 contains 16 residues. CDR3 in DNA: TGTGCCAGCAGCCCCCGTACAGGCAACTCTGGAAACACCATATATTTT. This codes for CASSPRTGNSGNTIYF.